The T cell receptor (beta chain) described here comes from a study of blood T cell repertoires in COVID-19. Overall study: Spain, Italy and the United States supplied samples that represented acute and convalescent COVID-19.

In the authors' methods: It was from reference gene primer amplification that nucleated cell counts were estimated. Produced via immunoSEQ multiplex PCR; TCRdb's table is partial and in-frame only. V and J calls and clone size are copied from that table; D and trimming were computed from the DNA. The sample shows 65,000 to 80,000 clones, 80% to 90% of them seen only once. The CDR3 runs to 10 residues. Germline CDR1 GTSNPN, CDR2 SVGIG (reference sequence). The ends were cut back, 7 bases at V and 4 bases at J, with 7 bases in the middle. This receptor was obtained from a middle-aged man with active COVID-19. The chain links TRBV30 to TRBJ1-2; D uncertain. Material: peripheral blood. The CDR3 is CALESYGYTF. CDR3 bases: TGTGCCTTGGAGAGCTATGGCTACACCTTC.